Shown below are 15 T cell receptor beta chains from a single sample sequenced in a study of blood T cell repertoires in COVID-19. The table came from immunoSEQ multiplex PCR; TCRdb's copy has only in-frame clones and leaves some out. In the table there are a few hundred thousand clones, about 92% of which are singletons. The sample was peripheral blood. The source is a woman aged 55 to 70 with COVID-19, enrolled during active disease.

CDR3 coding DNA: TGCAGCGTTCTCACAGGTCGGAACACCGGGGAGCTGTTTTTT. Its protein product is CSVLTGRNTGELFF. The chain links TRBV29-1 to TRBJ2-2; D possibly corresponds to TRBD1 (5 bases). CDR1 and CDR2 from the germline V gene are SQVTM and ANQGSEA. Deletions cut 5 bases from V and 1 base from J, with 11 bases between. The CDR3 runs to 14 residues.

The V and J genes are TRBV25-1 and TRBJ1-1; TRBD1 aligns across 7 bases. Trimming removed 5 bases from V and 0 bases from J; junction bases left unmatched: 3. From germline, CDR1 is MGHDK and CDR2 SYGVNS. This CDR3 is 14 amino acids long. The CDR3 region has the DNA TGTGCCAGCAGTCAGGGACAGATGAACACTGAAGCTTTCTTT. Its translation is CASSQGQMNTEAFF.

The CDR3 nucleotides read TGCGCCAGCAGCGTTTCCGGGACACGATCTGAAGCTTTCTTT. Its translation: CASSVSGTRSEAFF. The chain couples TRBV5-1 to TRBJ1-1; a possible D gene is TRBD1 (6 bases). V dropped 4 bases and J dropped 6 bases, with 16 bases sitting between them. From germline, CDR1 is SGHRS and CDR2 YFSETQ. The CDR3 is 14 amino acids.

This clone was observed a single time. CDR3 in amino acids: CASSVRDTYGYTF. CDR3 bases: TGTGCCAGCAGTGTCCGGGACACCTATGGCTACACCTTC. The chain employs TRBV12-3 or TRBV12-4 and TRBJ1-2, with D possibly matching TRBD1 (6 bases). V lost 5 bases to trimming and J lost 4 bases, with 11 bases between them. The CDR3 contains 13 residues.

The chain combines TRBV7-7 with TRBJ1-1, with no clear D. The V and J ends lost 5 bases and 1 base respectively, with 8 bases between them. CDR1 and CDR2 from the germline V gene are SSHAT and FNYEAQ (reference sequence). The CDR3 runs to 13 residues. The CDR3 bases are TGTGCCAGCAGCCTAGAGCCGAACACTGAAGCTTTCTTT. Protein sequence: CASSLEPNTEAFF.

A single count supports this clone. The sample holds other DNA sequences that translate to the same CDR3. This chain joins TRBV13 and TRBJ1-2, with TRBD1 as a possible D gene (5 bases). This CDR3 has 13 amino acids. V was pared by 0 bases and J by 6 bases, with 8 bases between. Germline lookup yields CDR1 PRHDT and CDR2 FYEKMQ (reference sequence). The CDR3 spells CASSLGRGNGYTF. The CDR3 DNA follows: TGTGCCAGCAGCTTAGGGCGGGGGAATGGCTACACCTTC.

The chain joins TRBV5-6 to TRBJ1-1; TRBD1 matches 7 bases. The CDR3 has 15 residues. Unmatched junction bases numbered 11, after V lost 4 bases and J lost 5 bases. CDR1 is SGHDT, CDR2 YYEEEE, per germline. The CDR3: CASSVTGTANTEAFF. CDR3 nucleotide sequence: TGTGCCAGCAGCGTAACCGGGACAGCTAATACTGAAGCTTTCTTT. The complete variable domain, with remaining parts taken from reference TRBV5-6 and TRBJ1-1, reads DAGVTQSPTHLIKTRGQQVTLRCSPKSGHDTVSWYQQALGQGPQFIFQYYEEEERQRGNFPDRFSGHQFPNYSSELNVNALLLGDSALYLCASSVTGTANTEAFFGQGTRLTVV.

This sequence joins TRBV6-4 and TRBJ1-5; D remains unclear. The CDR3 length is 14 residues. Trimming stripped 5 bases from V and 5 bases from J, with 13 bases between. Per the germline V gene, CDR1 is MRHNA and CDR2 is SNTAGT. This CDR3 reads CASSRDFGDQPQHF. The DNA of the CDR3 is TGTGCCAGCAGTCGAGACTTCGGAGATCAGCCCCAGCATTTT.

The chain couples TRBV18 to TRBJ1-1; possible D gene TRBD1, 5 bases. This CDR3 has 15 amino acids. Trimming removed 3 bases at V and 6 bases at J, with 17 bases between. Germline CDR1 KGHSH, CDR2 LQKENI. This chain's CDR3 is CASSPLGPDWSEAFF. The CDR3 DNA reads TGTGCCAGCTCACCGCTGGGGCCCGACTGGTCTGAAGCTTTCTTT.

The V gene is TRBV5-1, the J gene TRBJ2-3; 7 positions agree with TRBD2. Unmatched junction bases numbered 13, after V lost 4 bases and J lost 5 bases. The germline V gene encodes CDR1 SGHRS and CDR2 YFSETQ. This CDR3 region has 16 residues. CDR3 nucleotide sequence: TGCGCCAGCAGCGTAGGACTAGTCCAAAGTGGAGATACGCAGTATTTT. As protein: CASSVGLVQSGDTQYF.

This chain joins TRBV19 and TRBJ1-6; TRBD1 is a possible D gene (6 bases). The length of the CDR3 is 20 residues. Trimming pared 1 base from V and 0 bases from J, leaving 19 bases between. Germline V CDR1 and CDR2: LNHDA, SQIVND (reference sequence). The CDR3 sequence is CASSIVPRGARRSYNSPLHF. The CDR3 nucleotides are TGTGCCAGTAGTATAGTGCCCCGGGGGGCGCGACGCTCCTATAATTCACCCCTCCACTTT.

The V call is TRBV5-1, the J call TRBJ1-1; 10 nucleotides align to TRBD1. CDR3 length: 14 amino acids. Germline V gene data show CDR1 as SGHRS and CDR2 as YFSETQ. The V gene end was trimmed by 4 bases and the J gene end by 5 bases; junction bases not matched to a gene: 5. CDR3 in DNA: TGCGCCAGCAGCGAGGGACAGGGGAGGACTGAAGCTTTCTTT. Its translation is CASSEGQGRTEAFF.

The CDR3 DNA reads TGTGCCAGCAGGGGACAGGAATTCTCTGGAAACACCATATATTTT. Translating it yields CASRGQEFSGNTIYF. The V gene is TRBV28, the J gene TRBJ1-3; 8 nucleotides line up with TRBD1. There are 15 residues in the CDR3. Trimming took 6 bases from V and 0 from J; bases not matched to a gene: 4. Germline V lookup: CDR1 MDHEN, CDR2 SYDVKM. The full variable domain, completed using reference TRBV28 and TRBJ1-3, is DVKVTQSSRYLVKRTGEKVFLECVQDMDHENMFWYRQDPGLGLRLIYFSYDVKMKEKGDIPEGYSVSREKKERFSLILESASTNQTSMYLCASRGQEFSGNTIYFGEGSWLTVV.

The chain uses TRBV5-1 and TRBJ2-7; 8 nucleotides align to TRBD1. Looked up from germline, CDR1 is SGHRS and CDR2 is YFSETQ. J was trimmed by 0 bases and V by 4 bases; bases with no gene match: 9. The CDR3 sequence is 16 residues long. The CDR3 loop is CASSRNPGQDSYEQYF. The CDR3 bases are TGCGCCAGCAGCCGTAACCCGGGACAGGACTCCTACGAGCAGTACTTC.

The chain links TRBV5-5 to TRBJ1-5; D might be TRBD1 (6 bases). The CDR3 has 16 residues. The V end was cut by 4 bases, the J end by 10 bases, with 24 bases between. Germline V gene data show CDR1 as SGHKS and CDR2 as YYEKEE (reference sequence). The CDR3 DNA follows: TGTGCCAGCAGCGATCAGGGGATTTTAGCAATCAGCCCCCAGCATTTT. The encoded protein is CASSDQGILAISPQHF.